This TCR beta chain appears in the sequencing data of a study of T-cell memory formation after mild COVID-19. MiXCR, applied by TCRdb to the 5' RACE reads, yields one record per CDR3 protein. The sample holds some 68,000 distinct CDR3 sequences, roughly a sixth seen once. Points on this clonotype: The antigen is unknown.

The CDR3 contains 14 residues. V lost 4 bases, J lost 4 bases, and 6 bases stayed unmatched. CDR1 and CDR2 from the germline V gene are SGHRS and YFSETQ. Study-level points and caveats: SARS-CoV-2 specificity was not confirmed for second-wave clones peaking on day 37. Clones shrinking from day 15 to 85 showed even CD4/CD8 mixes; later expanders tilted CD4+.

This clonotype originated in an adult woman who had mild COVID-19 (a few samples of this study predate the infection). Cell type and time point are not known. The chain uses TRBV5-1 and TRBJ2-7; 9 bases agree with TRBD1. The sequencing input was PBMCs or a T cell subset sorted from them (not recorded which). The CDR3 loop is CASSDGTGSYEQYF. The CDR3 bases are TGCGCCAGCAGCGACGGGACAGGGTCTTACGAGCAGTACTTC.